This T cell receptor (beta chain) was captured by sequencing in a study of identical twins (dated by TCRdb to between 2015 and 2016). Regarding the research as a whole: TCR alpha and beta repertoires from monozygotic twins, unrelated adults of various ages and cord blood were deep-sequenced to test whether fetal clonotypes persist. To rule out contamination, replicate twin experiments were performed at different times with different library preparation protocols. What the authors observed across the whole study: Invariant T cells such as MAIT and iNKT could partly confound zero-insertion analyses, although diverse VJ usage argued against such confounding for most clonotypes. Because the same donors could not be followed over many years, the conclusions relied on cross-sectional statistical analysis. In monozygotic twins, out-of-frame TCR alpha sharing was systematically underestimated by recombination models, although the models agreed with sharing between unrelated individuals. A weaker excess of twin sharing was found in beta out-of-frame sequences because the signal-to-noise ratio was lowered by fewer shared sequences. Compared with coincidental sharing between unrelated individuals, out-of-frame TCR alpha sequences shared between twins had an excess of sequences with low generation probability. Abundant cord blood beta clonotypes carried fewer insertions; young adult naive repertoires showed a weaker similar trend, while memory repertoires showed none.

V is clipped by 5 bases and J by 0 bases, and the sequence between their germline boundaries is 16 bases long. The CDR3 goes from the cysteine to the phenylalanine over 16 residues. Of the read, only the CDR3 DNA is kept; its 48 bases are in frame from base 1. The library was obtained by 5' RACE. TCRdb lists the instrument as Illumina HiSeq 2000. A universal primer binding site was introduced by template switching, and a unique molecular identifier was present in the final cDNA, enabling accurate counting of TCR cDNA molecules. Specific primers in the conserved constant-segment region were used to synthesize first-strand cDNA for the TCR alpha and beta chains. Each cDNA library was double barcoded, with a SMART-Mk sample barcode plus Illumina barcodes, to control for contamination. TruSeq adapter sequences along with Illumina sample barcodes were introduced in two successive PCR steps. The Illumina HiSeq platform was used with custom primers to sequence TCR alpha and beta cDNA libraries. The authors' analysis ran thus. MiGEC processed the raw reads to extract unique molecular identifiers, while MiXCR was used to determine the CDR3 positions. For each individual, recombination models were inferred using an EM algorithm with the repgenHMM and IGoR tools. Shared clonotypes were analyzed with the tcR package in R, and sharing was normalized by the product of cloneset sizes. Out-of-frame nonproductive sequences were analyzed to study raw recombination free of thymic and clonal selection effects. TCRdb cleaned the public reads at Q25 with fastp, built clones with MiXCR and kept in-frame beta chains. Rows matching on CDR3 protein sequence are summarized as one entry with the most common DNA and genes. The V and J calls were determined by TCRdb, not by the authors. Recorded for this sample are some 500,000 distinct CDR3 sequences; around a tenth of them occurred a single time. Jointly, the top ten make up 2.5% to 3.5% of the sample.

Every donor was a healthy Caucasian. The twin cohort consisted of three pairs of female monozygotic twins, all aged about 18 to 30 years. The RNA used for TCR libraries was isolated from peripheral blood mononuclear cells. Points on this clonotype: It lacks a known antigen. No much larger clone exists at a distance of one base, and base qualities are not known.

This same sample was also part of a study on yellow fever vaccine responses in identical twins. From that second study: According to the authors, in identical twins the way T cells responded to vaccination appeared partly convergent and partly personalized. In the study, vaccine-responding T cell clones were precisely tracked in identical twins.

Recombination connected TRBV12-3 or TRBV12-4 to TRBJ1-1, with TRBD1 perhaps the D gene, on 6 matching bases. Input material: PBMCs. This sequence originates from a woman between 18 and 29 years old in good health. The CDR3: CASSPTGKRLNTEAFF. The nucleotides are TGTGCCAGCAGTCCTACAGGGAAAAGATTGAACACTGAAGCTTTCTTT.